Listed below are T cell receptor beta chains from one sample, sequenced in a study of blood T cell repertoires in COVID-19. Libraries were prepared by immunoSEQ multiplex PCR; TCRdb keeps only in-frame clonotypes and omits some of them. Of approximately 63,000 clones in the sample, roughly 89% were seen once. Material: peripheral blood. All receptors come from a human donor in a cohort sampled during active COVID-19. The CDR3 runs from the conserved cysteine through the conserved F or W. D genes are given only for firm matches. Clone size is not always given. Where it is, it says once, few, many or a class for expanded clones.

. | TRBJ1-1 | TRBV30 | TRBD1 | CAWVTTGLNTEAFF | TGTGCCTGGGTAACGACAGGGCTGAACACTGAAGCTTTCTTT
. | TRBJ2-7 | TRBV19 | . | CASSGALLMEQYF | TGTGCCAGTAGTGGAGCCCTTTTGATGGAGCAGTACTTC
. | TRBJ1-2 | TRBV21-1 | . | CASGQGVDSNGSYTF | TGTGCCAGCGGACAAGGGGTAGACAGCAATGGTAGCTACACCTTC
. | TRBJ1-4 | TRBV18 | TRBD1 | CASSPRQGAREKLFF | TGTGCCAGCTCACCACGACAGGGGGCCCGAGAAAAACTGTTTTTT
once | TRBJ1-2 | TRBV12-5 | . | CASGLVHRKTF | TGTGCTAGTGGTTTGGTACATCGAAAAACCTTC
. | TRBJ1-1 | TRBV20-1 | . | CSAPLNTEAFF | TGCAGTGCTCCTCTGAACACTGAAGCTTTCTTT
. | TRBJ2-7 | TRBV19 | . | CASSILRGSEQYF | TGTGCCAGTAGTATACTCAGGGGCTCCGAGCAGTACTTC
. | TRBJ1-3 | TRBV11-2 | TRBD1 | CASRADRVAGNTIYF | TGTGCCAGCAGAGCGGACAGGGTGGCTGGAAACACCATATATTTT
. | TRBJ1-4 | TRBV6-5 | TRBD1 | CASRTTGEWEKLFF | TGTGCCAGCAGGACCACAGGGGAGTGGGAAAAACTGTTTTTT
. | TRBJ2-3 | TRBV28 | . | CASSFPPGSSTDTQYF | TGTGCCAGCAGTTTCCCCCCAGGGTCTAGCACAGATACGCAGTATTTT
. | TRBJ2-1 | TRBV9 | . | CASSAGWRYNEQFF | TGTGCCAGCAGCGCGGGATGGCGGTACAATGAGCAGTTCTTC
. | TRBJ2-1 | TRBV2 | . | CASGGYNEQFF | TGTGCCAGCGGCGGTTACAATGAGCAGTTCTTC
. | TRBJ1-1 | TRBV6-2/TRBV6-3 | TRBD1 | CASSYGLGQEVLKAFF | TGTGCCAGCAGTTACGGTTTGGGACAGGAGGTTCTTAAAGCTTTCTTT
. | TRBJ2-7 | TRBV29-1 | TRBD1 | CSARQGAYEQYF | TGCAGCGCCAGACAGGGGGCGTACGAGCAGTACTTC
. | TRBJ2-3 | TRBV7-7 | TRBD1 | CASSLGQGSDTQYF | TGTGCTAGCAGCTTAGGACAGGGTTCAGATACGCAGTATTTT
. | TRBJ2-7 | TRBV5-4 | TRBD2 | CASSGGTSGRPSYEQYF | TGTGCCAGCAGCGGGGGGACTAGCGGGAGGCCCTCCTACGAGCAGTACTTC
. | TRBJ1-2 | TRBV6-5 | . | CASNRTPRNYGYTF | TGTGCCAGCAACCGGACACCAAGGAACTATGGCTACACCTTC
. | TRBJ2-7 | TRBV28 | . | CASSLISHVYEQYF | TGTGCCAGCAGTTTAATAAGCCACGTCTACGAGCAGTACTTC
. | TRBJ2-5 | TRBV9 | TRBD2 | CASTKSGGASETQYF | TGTGCCAGCACTAAAAGCGGGGGGGCCTCAGAGACCCAGTACTTC
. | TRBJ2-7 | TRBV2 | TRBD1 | CASNGQGLSEQYF | TGTGCCAGCAATGGACAGGGCCTCTCCGAGCAGTACTTC
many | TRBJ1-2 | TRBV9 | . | CASSPSGRANGYTF | TGTGCCAGCAGTCCCTCGGGGAGGGCTAATGGCTACACCTTC
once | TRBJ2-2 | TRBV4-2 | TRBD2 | CASSQLGAGVWSGTGELFF | TGTGCCAGCAGCCAGCTTGGTGCGGGAGTTTGGTCGGGTACCGGGGAGCTGTTTTTT
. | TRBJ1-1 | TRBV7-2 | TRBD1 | CASSLAQGADTEAFF | TGTGCCAGCAGCTTAGCGCAGGGGGCGGACACTGAAGCTTTCTTT
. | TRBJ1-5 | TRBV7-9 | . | CASSLAGAGRQPQHF | TGTGCCAGCAGCTTAGCGGGGGCAGGCCGACAGCCCCAGCATTTT
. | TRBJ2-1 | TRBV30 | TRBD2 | CAWRGRLGTSGHNEQFF | TGTGCCTGGAGGGGCAGATTAGGGACTAGCGGCCACAATGAGCAGTTCTTC
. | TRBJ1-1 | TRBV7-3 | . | CASSPRRGTEAFF | TGTGCCAGCAGCCCCCGCAGGGGTACTGAAGCTTTCTTT
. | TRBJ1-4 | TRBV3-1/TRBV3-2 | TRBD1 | CASSPRDRTATNEKLFF | TGTGCCAGCAGCCCGCGGGACAGGACTGCAACTAATGAAAAACTGTTTTTT
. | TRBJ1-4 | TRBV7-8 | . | CASSLGTSTNEKLFF | TGTGCCAGCAGTCTGGGGACTTCAACTAATGAAAAACTGTTTTTT
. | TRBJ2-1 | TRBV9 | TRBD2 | CASSVGLTSGVLQPFF | TGTGCCAGCAGCGTAGGGTTGACTAGCGGAGTCCTCCAGCCGTTCTTC
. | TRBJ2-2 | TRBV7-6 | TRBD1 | CASSLGTGATGELFF | TGTGCCAGCAGCTTGGGGACAGGGGCCACCGGGGAGCTGTTTTTT